This T cell receptor (beta chain) derives from a study of STAT5B mutations in CD4+ large granular lymphocyte leukemia. The table came from immunoSEQ multiplex PCR; TCRdb's copy has only in-frame clones and leaves some out. The sample has approximately 49,000 clones, around 70% seen once. The CDR3 consists of 13 residues. V lost 3 bases to trimming and J lost 7 bases, with 10 bases between them. CDR1 is SGHRS, CDR2 YFSETQ, per germline. This rearrangement joins TRBV5-1 to TRBJ2-2; possibly TRBD2 for D (5 bases). The sequenced material came from CD4+ T cells from blood buffy coats. This receptor was obtained from a human donor in good health. CDR3 loop: CASSSGLIGELFF. CDR3 coding DNA: TGCGCCAGCAGCTCAGGACTGATCGGGGAGCTGTTTTTT. Based on the CDR3 plus reference TRBV5-1 and TRBJ2-2, the full variable domain is KAGVTQTPRYLIKTRGQQVTLSCSPISGHRSVSWYQQTPGQGLQFLFEYFSETQRNKGNFPGRFSGRQFSNSRSEMNVSTLELGDSALYLCASSSGLIGELFFGEGSRLTVL.